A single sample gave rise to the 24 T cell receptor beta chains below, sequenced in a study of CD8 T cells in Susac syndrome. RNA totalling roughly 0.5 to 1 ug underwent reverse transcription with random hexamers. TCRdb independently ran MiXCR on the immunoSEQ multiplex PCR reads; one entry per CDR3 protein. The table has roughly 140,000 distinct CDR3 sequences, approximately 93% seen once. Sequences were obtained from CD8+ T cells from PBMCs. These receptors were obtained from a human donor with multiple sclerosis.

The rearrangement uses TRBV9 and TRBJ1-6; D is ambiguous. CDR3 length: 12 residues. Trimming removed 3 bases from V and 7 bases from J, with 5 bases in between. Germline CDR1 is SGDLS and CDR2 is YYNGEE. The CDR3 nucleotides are TGTGCCAGCAGCGACAGAAATTCACCCCTCCACTTT. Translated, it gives CASSDRNSPLHF.

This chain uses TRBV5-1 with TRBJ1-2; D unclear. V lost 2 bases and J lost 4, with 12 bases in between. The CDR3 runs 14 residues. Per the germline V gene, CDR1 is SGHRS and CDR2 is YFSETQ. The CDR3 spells CASSLPGGRYGYTF. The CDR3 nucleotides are TGCGCCAGCAGCTTACCGGGAGGCCGCTATGGCTACACCTTC. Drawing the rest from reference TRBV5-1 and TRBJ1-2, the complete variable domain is KAGVTQTPRYLIKTRGQQVTLSCSPISGHRSVSWYQQTPGQGLQFLFEYFSETQRNKGNFPGRFSGRQFSNSRSEMNVSTLELGDSALYLCASSLPGGRYGYTFGSGTRLTVV.

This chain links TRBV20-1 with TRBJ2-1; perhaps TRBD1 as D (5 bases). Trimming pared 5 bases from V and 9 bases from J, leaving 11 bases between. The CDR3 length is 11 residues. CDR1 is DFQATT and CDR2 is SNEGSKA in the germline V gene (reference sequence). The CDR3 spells CSASDQGEQFF. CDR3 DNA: TGCAGTGCTTCCGACCAGGGTGAGCAGTTCTTC.

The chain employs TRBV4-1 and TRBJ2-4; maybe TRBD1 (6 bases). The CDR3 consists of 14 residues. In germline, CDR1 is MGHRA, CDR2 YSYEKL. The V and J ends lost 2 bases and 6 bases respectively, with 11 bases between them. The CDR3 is CASSQLRGVNIQYF. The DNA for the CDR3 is TGCGCCAGCAGCCAACTCAGGGGTGTAAACATTCAGTACTTC.

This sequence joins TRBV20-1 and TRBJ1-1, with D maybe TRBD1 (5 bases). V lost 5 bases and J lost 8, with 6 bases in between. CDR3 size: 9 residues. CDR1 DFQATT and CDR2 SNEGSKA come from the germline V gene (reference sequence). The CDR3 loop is CSAPGEAFF. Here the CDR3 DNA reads TGCAGTGCTCCAGGGGAAGCTTTCTTT.

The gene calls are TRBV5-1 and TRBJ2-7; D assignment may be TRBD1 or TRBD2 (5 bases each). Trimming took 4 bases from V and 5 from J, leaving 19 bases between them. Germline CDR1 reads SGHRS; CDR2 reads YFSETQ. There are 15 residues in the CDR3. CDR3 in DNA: TGCGCCAGCAGCCTGGGGGAGCATAACTTGGACGAGCAGTACTTC. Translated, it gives CASSLGEHNLDEQYF.

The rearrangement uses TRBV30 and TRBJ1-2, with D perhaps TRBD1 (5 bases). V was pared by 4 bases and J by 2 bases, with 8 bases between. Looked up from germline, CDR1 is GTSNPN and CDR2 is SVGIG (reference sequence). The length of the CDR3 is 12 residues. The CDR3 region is CAWNGANYGYTF. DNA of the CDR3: TGTGCCTGGAACGGGGCGAACTATGGCTACACCTTC.

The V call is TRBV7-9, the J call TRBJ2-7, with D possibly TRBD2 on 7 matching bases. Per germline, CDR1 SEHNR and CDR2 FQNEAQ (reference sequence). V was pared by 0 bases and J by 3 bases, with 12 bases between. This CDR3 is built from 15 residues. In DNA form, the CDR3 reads TGTGCCAGCAGCTTAGCCGGGGGGCGGAGCTACGAGCAGTACTTC. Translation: CASSLAGGRSYEQYF.

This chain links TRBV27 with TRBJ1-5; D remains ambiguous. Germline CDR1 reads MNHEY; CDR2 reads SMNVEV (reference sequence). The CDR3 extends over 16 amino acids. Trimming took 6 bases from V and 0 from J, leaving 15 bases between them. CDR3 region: CASSPQLDYSNQPQHF. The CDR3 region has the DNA TGTGCCAGCAGCCCCCAGTTGGATTATAGCAATCAGCCCCAGCATTTT.

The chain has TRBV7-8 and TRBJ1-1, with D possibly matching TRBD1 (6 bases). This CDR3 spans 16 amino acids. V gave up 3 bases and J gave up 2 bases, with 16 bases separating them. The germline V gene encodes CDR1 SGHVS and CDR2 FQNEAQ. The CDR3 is CASSLAPRDINTEAFF. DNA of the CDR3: TGTGCCAGCAGCTTGGCCCCTCGGGACATTAACACTGAAGCTTTCTTT.

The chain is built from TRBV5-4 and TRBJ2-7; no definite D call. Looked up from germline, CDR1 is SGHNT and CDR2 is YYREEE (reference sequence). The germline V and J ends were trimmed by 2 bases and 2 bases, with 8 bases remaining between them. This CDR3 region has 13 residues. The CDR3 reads CASSFWGPYEQYF. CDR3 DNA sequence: TGTGCCAGCAGCTTCTGGGGTCCCTACGAGCAGTACTTC.

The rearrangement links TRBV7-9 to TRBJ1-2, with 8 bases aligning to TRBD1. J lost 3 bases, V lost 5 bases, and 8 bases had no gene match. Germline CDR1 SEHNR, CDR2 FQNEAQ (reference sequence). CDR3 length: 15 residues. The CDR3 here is CASSPPTGDYYGYTF. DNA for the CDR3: TGTGCCAGCAGCCCCCCGACAGGGGACTACTATGGCTACACCTTC.

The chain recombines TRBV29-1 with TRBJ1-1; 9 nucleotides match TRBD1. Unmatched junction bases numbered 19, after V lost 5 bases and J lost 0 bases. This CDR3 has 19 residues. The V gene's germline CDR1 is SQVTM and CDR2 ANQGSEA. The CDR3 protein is CSVLTRSRDRDPLNTEAFF. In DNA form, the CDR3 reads TGCAGCGTTCTAACTAGGTCCCGGGACAGGGACCCGTTGAACACTGAAGCTTTCTTT.

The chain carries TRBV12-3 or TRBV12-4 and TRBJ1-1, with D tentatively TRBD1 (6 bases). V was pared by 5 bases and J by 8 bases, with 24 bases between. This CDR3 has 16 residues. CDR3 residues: CASSPLLPGTPSEAFF. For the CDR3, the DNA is TGTGCCAGCAGTCCACTTCTTCCGGGGACACCGTCGGAAGCTTTCTTT.

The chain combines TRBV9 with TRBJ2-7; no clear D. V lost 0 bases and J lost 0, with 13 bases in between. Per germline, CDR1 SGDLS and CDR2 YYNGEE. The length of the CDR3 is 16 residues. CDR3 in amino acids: CASSVAWQVSSYEQYF. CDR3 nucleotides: TGTGCCAGCAGCGTAGCTTGGCAGGTTAGCTCCTACGAGCAGTACTTC.

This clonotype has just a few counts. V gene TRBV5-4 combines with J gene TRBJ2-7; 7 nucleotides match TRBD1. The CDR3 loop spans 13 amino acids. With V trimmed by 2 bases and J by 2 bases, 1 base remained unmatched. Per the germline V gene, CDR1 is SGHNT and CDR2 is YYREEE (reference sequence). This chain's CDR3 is CASSFDRAYEQYF. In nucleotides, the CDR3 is TGTGCCAGCAGCTTTGACAGGGCCTACGAGCAGTACTTC.

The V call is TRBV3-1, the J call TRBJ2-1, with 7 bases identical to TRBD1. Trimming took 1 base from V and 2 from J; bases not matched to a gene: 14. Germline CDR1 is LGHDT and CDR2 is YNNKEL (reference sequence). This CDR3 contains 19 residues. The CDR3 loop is CASSQVSGPTGRAYNEQFF. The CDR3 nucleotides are TGTGCCAGCAGCCAAGTTTCGGGCCCGACAGGGCGTGCCTACAATGAGCAGTTCTTC.

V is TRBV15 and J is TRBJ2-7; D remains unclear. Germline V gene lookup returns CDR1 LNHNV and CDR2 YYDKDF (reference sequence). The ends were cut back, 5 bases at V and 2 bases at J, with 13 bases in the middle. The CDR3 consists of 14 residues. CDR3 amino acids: CATSQPARPYEQYF. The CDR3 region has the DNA TGTGCCACCAGCCAACCAGCGAGGCCCTACGAGCAGTACTTC.

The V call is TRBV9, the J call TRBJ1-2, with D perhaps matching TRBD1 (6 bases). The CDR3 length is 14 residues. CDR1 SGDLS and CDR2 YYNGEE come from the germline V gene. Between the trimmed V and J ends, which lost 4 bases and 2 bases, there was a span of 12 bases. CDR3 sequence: CASSLKDSNYGYTF. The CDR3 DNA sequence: TGTGCCAGCAGCCTTAAGGACAGCAACTATGGCTACACCTTC.

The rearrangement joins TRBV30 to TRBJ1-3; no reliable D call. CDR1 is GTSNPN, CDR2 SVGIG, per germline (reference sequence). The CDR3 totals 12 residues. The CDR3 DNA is TGTGCAGGAACAGCTTCTGGAAACACCATATATTTT. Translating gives CAGTASGNTIYF. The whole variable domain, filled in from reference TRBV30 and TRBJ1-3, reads SQTIHQWPATLVQPVGSPLSLECTVEGTSNPNLYWYRQAAGRGLQLLFYSVGIGQISSEVPQNLSASRPQDRQFILSSKKLLLSDSGFYLCAGTASGNTIYFGEGSWLTVV.

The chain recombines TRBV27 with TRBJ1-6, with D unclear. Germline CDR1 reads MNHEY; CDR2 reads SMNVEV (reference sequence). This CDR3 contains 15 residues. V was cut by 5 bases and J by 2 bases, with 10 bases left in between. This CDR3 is CASSVVSAYNSPLHF. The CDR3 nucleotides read TGTGCCAGCAGTGTGGTGAGCGCCTATAATTCACCCCTCCACTTT.

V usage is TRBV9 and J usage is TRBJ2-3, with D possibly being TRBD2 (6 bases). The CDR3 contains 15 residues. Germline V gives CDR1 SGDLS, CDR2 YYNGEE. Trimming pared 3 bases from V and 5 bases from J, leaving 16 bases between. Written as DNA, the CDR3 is TGTGCCAGCAGCGGCGAAGGGCGGGGCGGAGATACGCAGTATTTT. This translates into CASSGEGRGGDTQYF.

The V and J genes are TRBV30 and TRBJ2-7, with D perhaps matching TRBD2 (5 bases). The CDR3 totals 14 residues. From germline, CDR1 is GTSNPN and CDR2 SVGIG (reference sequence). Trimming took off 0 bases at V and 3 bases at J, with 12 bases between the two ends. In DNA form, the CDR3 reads TGTGCCTGGAGTGTCCGGGGAGCCTACTACGAGCAGTACTTC. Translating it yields CAWSVRGAYYEQYF.

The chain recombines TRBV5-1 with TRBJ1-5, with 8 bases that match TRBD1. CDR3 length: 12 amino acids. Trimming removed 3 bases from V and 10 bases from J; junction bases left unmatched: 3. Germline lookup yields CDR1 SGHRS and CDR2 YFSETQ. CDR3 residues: CASSSDRGPQHF. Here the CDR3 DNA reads TGCGCCAGCAGCTCCGACAGGGGCCCCCAGCATTTT.